This TCR beta chain comes out of a study of T cell changes during pregnancy in multiple sclerosis. Sequencing was performed with immunoSEQ multiplex PCR; in TCRdb, only in-frame clones are kept and a portion is missing. The data hold some 80,000 clones, with roughly 95% observed a single time. CDR3 size: 16 residues. Trimming cost V 6 bases and J 6 bases; bases outside gene matches: 9. CDR1 is PRHDT and CDR2 is FYEKMQ in the germline V gene (reference sequence). The origin of this receptor is a female donor with multiple sclerosis, enrolled in a pregnancy study. The V call is TRBV13, the J call TRBJ2-3; 13 bases are shared with TRBD2. The sample was peripheral blood, taken in the second trimester of pregnancy. The CDR3 DNA sequence: TGTGCCAGCAGGACACTAGCGGGAGGGCCCTCGGATACGCAGTATTTT. The encoded protein is CASRTLAGGPSDTQYF.